The table lists the clone carrying this TCR beta chain with many counts. The antigen is not known. These data originate in a study of T cells in Graves' hyperthyroidism and ophthalmopathy. Looking at the study overall: Peripheral blood was secured at the point of initial diagnosis, before any treatment. General study results and limits: The model anticipated ophthalmopathy a median about 6.5 months pre-onset.

The CDR3 length is 15 residues. Germline V gene lookup returns CDR1 MDHEN and CDR2 SYDVKM. V was shortened by 4 bases and J by 1 base, with 13 bases between the two germline ends. For ophthalmopathy patients, the Clinical Activity Score was at least 3 and the NOSPECS grade at least 4; duration was under 3 months. Isolation of PBMCs was performed on 8.5 to 10 ml fresh peripheral blood. Amplified TCR beta CDR3 regions came from RNA transcripts. With the HTBI primer set, the TCR CDR3 went through a first round of RT-PCR. From the multiplex PCR reads, TCRdb called clonotypes with MiXCR, one entry per CDR3 protein. The table shows about 500,000 distinct CDR3 sequences, with 16% occurring only once.

The sequence came from a woman aged 25 to 45 with Graves' ophthalmopathy. Sample: blood. V and J are TRBV28 and TRBJ1-1, with a tentative D call TRBD1 (5 bases). CDR3 sequence: CASSSFGHQNTEAFF. The DNA of the CDR3 is TGTGCCAGCAGTTCCTTCGGACACCAGAACACTGAAGCTTTCTTT.